The sequence of this TCR beta chain was determined in a study of cytomegalovirus exposure and HLA in healthy donors. In the study overall: Earlier results showed 90 million to 120 million unique TCR beta sequences derived from 150 million to 200 million T cells. Study-level points and caveats: In vitro checks showed that three CMV-associated chains really do target CMV antigens.

Germline assignment: CDR1 SGHRS and CDR2 YFSETQ. J was trimmed by 1 base and V by 4 bases; bases with no gene match: 10. There are 17 residues in the CDR3. The PCR employed 60 Vbeta primers together with 13 Jbeta primers. Method: immunoSEQ multiplex PCR; TCRdb's copy keeps in-frame clones and lacks some. The sample records roughly 190,000 clones, roughly a tenth being singletons. This clone has more than one count but fewer than ten. Its antigen remains unidentified. The clonotype comes from a woman aged 25 to 39 in good health and CMV-seropositive. The sample taken for sequencing was PBMCs. The chain is built from TRBV5-1 and TRBJ2-2; 7 bases agree with TRBD2. The CDR3 here is CASSTRGVSGNTGELFF. The CDR3 coding sequence is TGCGCCAGCAGCACCCGGGGGGTTAGCGGGAACACCGGGGAGCTGTTTTTT.